The rows below give T cell receptor beta chains drawn from one sample of a study of T-cell reconstitution after alpha-beta-depleted transplantation in children. TCRdb redid the calling of the PCR reads with MiXCR, one entry per CDR3 protein. This table has about a million distinct CDR3 sequences, roughly 31% appearing once. The sample consisted of PBMCs, mostly from graft donor cells, taken 360 days after TCRalphabeta/CD19-depleted stem cell transplant. The receptor source for this set is a boy in the first two years of life who had a stem cell transplant for SCID, so the T cells may come from the graft donor. Both conserved end residues are part of each CDR3. Fields, in order: D gene, V gene, clone size, J gene, CDR3 DNA, CDR3 protein. D genes are given only for firm matches. A row's size may be missing; if present it is once, few, many or a size class.

>-|TRBV18|-|TRBJ2-5
TGTGCCAGCTCTGACAGAGGGGCGACCCAGTACTTC
CASSDRGATQYF
>TRBD1|TRBV29-1|once|TRBJ1-1
TGCAGCGTTGCCCGACAGGGGATCCCTACTAACACTGAAGCTTTCTTT
CSVARQGIPTNTEAFF
>-|TRBV6-5|few|TRBJ1-3
TGTGCCAGCAGTTACTGGCAGGGGTCGGACACCATATATTTT
CASSYWQGSDTIYF
>TRBD2|TRBV28|-|TRBJ2-5
TGTGCCAGCAGGTCCCGCGGGGGGTCGAAGACCCAGTACTTC
CASRSRGGSKTQYF
>TRBD2|TRBV20-1|few|TRBJ2-7
TGCAGTGCTATCGAGCGGGGGGGCCTCTACGAGCAGTACTTC
CSAIERGGLYEQYF
>TRBD2|TRBV27|few|TRBJ2-1
TGTGCCAGCAGCTTGGGTAGCGGGATCCTCTCCTACAATGAGCAGTTCTTC
CASSLGSGILSYNEQFF
>-|TRBV20-1|-|TRBJ2-7
TGCAGTGCTATTCCGGGGGACCTACCCTACGAGCAGTACTTC
CSAIPGDLPYEQYF
>TRBD2|TRBV12-3/TRBV12-4|many|TRBJ2-3
TGTGCCAGCAGTCCCGCTAGCGGGGTAACAGATACGCAGTATTTT
CASSPASGVTDTQYF
>-|TRBV6-1|-|TRBJ1-4
TGTGCCAGCAGTCGCCTAGAGGGGATGGTTGGTGAAAAACTGTTTTTT
CASSRLEGMVGEKLFF
>-|TRBV6-5|-|TRBJ2-7
TGTGCCAGCAGTTACGCGGCAGGGGATATGGACGAGCAGTACTTC
CASSYAAGDMDEQYF
>-|TRBV15|-|TRBJ2-2
TGTGCCACCAGAATGATGGGGACCGGGGAGCTGTTTTTT
CATRMMGTGELFF
>-|TRBV7-2|-|TRBJ1-2
TGTGCCAGCAGCTTAGTGATGGGGCCTAACTATGGCTACACCTTC
CASSLVMGPNYGYTF
>-|TRBV4-2|-|TRBJ2-1
TGTGCCAGCAGCCAAGGCGCGGCAGGGGGGTACAATGAGCAGTTCTTC
CASSQGAAGGYNEQFF
>-|TRBV20-1|-|TRBJ2-1
TGCAGTGCTAGACCTCCCCCTGGCGTCCAGCAGTTCTTC
CSARPPPGVQQFF
>-|TRBV10-2|-|TRBJ2-5
TGCGCCAGCAGGGGGTGGGGATCGGCGCAGGAGACCCAGTACTTC
CASRGWGSAQETQYF
>-|TRBV6-5|-|TRBJ1-2
TGTGCCAGCAGTTACGAGGGAGGGGGCTACACCTTC
CASSYEGGGYTF
>TRBD1|TRBV5-1|once|TRBJ2-7
TGCGCCAGCAGCTTGGATCCAGGGACAGCGCTCTACGAGCAGTACTTC
CASSLDPGTALYEQYF
>-|TRBV12-3/TRBV12-4|-|TRBJ1-2
TGTGCCAGCAGGCCTACTGCAAACTATGGCTACACCTTC
CASRPTANYGYTF
>TRBD2|TRBV3-1|many|TRBJ2-3
TGTGCCAGCAGCTTCCGACTAGCCGCGCTGACAGATACGCAGTATTTT
CASSFRLAALTDTQYF
>-|TRBV24-1|few|TRBJ2-3
TGTGCCACCGGGGCGGGGTATACGCAGTATTTT
CATGAGYTQYF
>TRBD1|TRBV12-3/TRBV12-4|-|TRBJ1-6
TGTGCCAGCAGTACCCACAGGGGAGGTAATTCACCCCTCCACTTT
CASSTHRGGNSPLHF
>-|TRBV29-1|once|TRBJ2-5
TGCAGCGTTGAGGGGCGCCCTCAAGAGACCCAGTACTTC
CSVEGRPQETQYF
>-|TRBV7-2|-|TRBJ2-1
TGTGCCAGCAGCTTAGTCGTGGGCCCGAGAAGGAATGAGCAGTTCTTC
CASSLVVGPRRNEQFF
>TRBD1|TRBV12-3/TRBV12-4|-|TRBJ1-2
TGTGCCAGCAGGGACAGGCCCACCTACTATGGCTACACCTTC
CASRDRPTYYGYTF